Following are 25 T cell receptor beta chains from one sample sequenced in a study of CD8+ T cells in alopecia areata. The treatment: oral pan-JAK inhibitor, 5-10 mg twice daily. cDNA prepared by RNA extraction and subsequent reverse transcription served as the template for sequencing. Produced via immunoSEQ multiplex PCR; TCRdb's table is partial and in-frame only. The table lists about 190,000 clones, less than 65% of them singletons. Sequencing was performed on CD4+ T cells sorted from blood, taken at week 24, from a patient treated with tofacitinib. The receptors derive from a human donor with alopecia areata.

This clone was picked up one time. The chain couples TRBV6-1 to TRBJ1-1; the D gene is possibly TRBD1 (5 bases). The CDR3 spans 15 residues. Germline V gene sequence: CDR1 MNHNS, CDR2 SASEGT. Trimming stripped 6 bases from V and 1 base from J, with 15 bases between. DNA for the CDR3: TGTGCCAGCAGGCGACAGACCCTCGGGAACACTGAAGCTTTCTTT. It translates to CASRRQTLGNTEAFF.

The V and J genes are TRBV29-1 and TRBJ2-5; no reliable D call. CDR3 size: 14 residues. V shed 4 bases and J shed 1 base, with 13 bases lying between them. Per the germline V gene, CDR1 is SQVTM and CDR2 is ANQGSEA. For the CDR3, the DNA is TGCAGCGTTGTCCGTCTCGCACTCCAAGAGACCCAGTACTTC. Amino acid sequence: CSVVRLALQETQYF.

This clone has a single count. Different DNA sequences within this sample yield the same CDR3. CDR3 sequence: CASSELAGGTDTQYF. For the CDR3, the DNA is TGTGCCAGCAGTGAATTGGCAGGGGGAACAGATACGCAGTATTTT. The chain links TRBV25-1 to TRBJ2-3; 7 nucleotides agree with TRBD1. The CDR3 has 15 residues. J gave up 3 bases and V 1 base, and 4 bases lay outside the gene matches. Germline CDR1 MGHDK, CDR2 SYGVNS.

This clone showed up just a few times. The chain links TRBV6-5 to TRBJ2-1; D is uncertain. The CDR3 consists of 14 residues. Germline V gene data show CDR1 as MNHEY and CDR2 as SVGAGI. V was trimmed by 6 bases and J by 8 bases, leaving 17 bases between them. The CDR3 DNA reads as TGTGCCAGCAGCCTTAAATCAGAGGTAGATGAGCAGTTCTTC. Encoded protein: CASSLKSEVDEQFF.

The J gene is TRBJ2-7, the V gene TRBV5-1; D possibly uses TRBD1 or TRBD2 (5 bases each). This CDR3 contains 15 residues. V gave up 0 bases and J gave up 0 bases, with 10 bases separating them. Germline lookup yields CDR1 SGHRS and CDR2 YFSETQ. CDR3 in amino acids: CASSLEGTSSYEQYF. The CDR3, as DNA: TGCGCCAGCAGCTTGGAAGGGACCAGCTCCTACGAGCAGTACTTC.

A few counts support this clone. The rearrangement uses TRBV2 and TRBJ2-1; the match to TRBD2 covers 13 bases. V shed 6 bases, J shed 9 bases, and the junction held 5 bases outside the gene matches. The CDR3 sequence is 14 residues long. Per germline, CDR1 SNHLY and CDR2 FYNNEI. The CDR3 nucleotides are TGTGCCAGCAGCCCCAGGACTAGCGGGGGTGAGCAGTTCTTC. Its protein product is CASSPRTSGGEQFF.

This clone has more than one count but fewer than ten. The rearrangement uses TRBV14 and TRBJ1-1; D unresolved. Germline V gene data show CDR1 as SGHDN and CDR2 as FVKESK. Trimming took off 4 bases at V and 1 base at J, with 7 bases between the two ends. The CDR3 spans 13 residues. The CDR3 loop is CASSLRQNTEAFF. The CDR3 DNA reads as TGTGCCAGCAGCCTCCGACAGAACACTGAAGCTTTCTTT.

The chain carries TRBV25-1 and TRBJ1-1; the D is unclear. Between the trimmed V and J ends, which lost 9 bases and 1 base, there was a span of 9 bases. Germline CDR1 and CDR2: MGHDK and SYGVNS. The CDR3 is made up of 12 amino acids. The CDR3 region has the DNA TGTGCCAGGAAAACAGAGAACACTGAAGCTTTCTTT. The encoded protein is CARKTENTEAFF. The whole variable domain, filled in from reference TRBV25-1 and TRBJ1-1, reads EADIYQTPRYLVIGTGKKITLECSQTMGHDKMYWYQQDPGMELHLIHYSYGVNSTEKGDLSSESTVSRIRTEHFPLTLESARPSHTSQYLCARKTENTEAFFGQGTRLTVV.

The V gene is TRBV29-1, the J gene TRBJ2-7, with D perhaps TRBD2 (5 bases). Trimming removed 4 bases from V and 3 bases from J, with 13 bases in between. This CDR3 contains 13 residues. Per germline, CDR1 SQVTM and CDR2 ANQGSEA. CDR3 sequence (DNA): TGCAGCGTTGTAGTCCCGGGGTACTACGAGCAGTACTTC. It is translated as CSVVVPGYYEQYF.

The rearrangement links TRBV7-2 to TRBJ1-2, with TRBD1 matching 8 bases. The junction had 3 bases not matched to a gene; V was cut back by 3 bases and J by 3 bases. Looked up from germline, CDR1 is SGHTA and CDR2 is FQGNSA. CDR3 length: 14 residues. The CDR3 loop reads CASSFADRDYGYTF. The CDR3, as DNA: TGTGCCAGCAGCTTCGCGGACAGGGACTATGGCTACACCTTC.

This clone came up many times. The rearrangement links TRBV4-3 to TRBJ2-3, with D uncertain. From germline, CDR1 is LGHNA and CDR2 YSLEER. Trimming shortened V by 0 bases and J by 13 bases, and 17 bases separated the two germline ends. This CDR3 comprises 14 residues. CDR3 bases: TGCGCCAGCAGCCAAGATATCCTTCCGGGCCCCGAGTATTTT. It translates to CASSQDILPGPEYF.

The CDR3 loop reads CSVEVGPEAFF. Written as DNA, the CDR3 is TGCAGCGTTGAAGTGGGGCCCGAAGCTTTCTTT. The chain combines TRBV29-1 with TRBJ1-1; a possible D gene is TRBD1 (5 bases). Germline CDR1 reads SQVTM; CDR2 reads ANQGSEA. Deletions cut 1 base from V and 8 bases from J, with 8 bases between. The CDR3 contains 11 residues.

The V gene is TRBV29-1, the J gene TRBJ2-2, with TRBD1 matching 10 bases. Germline V gene lookup returns CDR1 SQVTM and CDR2 ANQGSEA. J gave up 0 bases and V 6 bases, and 10 bases lay outside the gene matches. The CDR3 extends over 17 amino acids. CDR3 sequence (DNA): TGCAGCGTCCGTGGAGACAGGGGGCTTTCGAACACCGGGGAGCTGTTTTTT. Residues: CSVRGDRGLSNTGELFF.

The J gene is TRBJ1-2, the V gene TRBV10-2; 7 bases fit TRBD1. Unmatched junction bases numbered 5, after V lost 2 bases and J lost 8 bases. The germline V gene encodes CDR1 WSHSY and CDR2 SAAADI. The CDR3 runs to 13 residues. CDR3 loop: CASSETTGVGYTF. DNA of the CDR3: TGCGCCAGCAGTGAGACAACAGGGGTCGGCTACACCTTC.

The CDR3 bases are TGCGCCAGCAGCCAAGCCCAGGGTTTGAATTCACCCCTCCACTTT. The encoded protein is CASSQAQGLNSPLHF. The V gene is TRBV4-3, the J gene TRBJ1-6; a possible D gene is TRBD1 (5 bases). Trimming took off 1 base at V and 7 bases at J, with 11 bases between the two ends. CDR1 is LGHNA and CDR2 is YSLEER in the germline V gene. The CDR3 spans 15 residues.

J is TRBJ1-4 and V is TRBV6-5; D ambiguous. CDR1 and CDR2 (germline): MNHEY, SVGAGI. Between the trimmed V and J ends, which lost 6 bases and 0 bases, there was a span of 8 bases. CDR3 length equals 14 residues. This CDR3 is CASSLSATNEKLFF. The CDR3 region has the DNA TGTGCCAGCAGCCTATCAGCAACTAATGAAAAACTGTTTTTT.

The V and J genes are TRBV19 and TRBJ1-2; 8 bases align to TRBD1. Germline lookup yields CDR1 LNHDA and CDR2 SQIVND (reference sequence). Trimming took 5 bases from V and 6 from J; bases not matched to a gene: 8. CDR3 size: 14 residues. For the CDR3, the DNA is TGTGCCAGTAGTTCCTTGGACAGGGTGGATGGCTACACCTTC. As protein: CASSSLDRVDGYTF.

The chain uses TRBV30 and TRBJ2-2; TRBD2 matches 8 bases. The J segment lost 0 bases and the V segment lost 6 bases, leaving 3 bases of the junction unmatched. The CDR3 covers 14 residues. Germline V gene sequence: CDR1 GTSNPN, CDR2 SVGIG (reference sequence). The CDR3 loop is CACSGGANTGELFF. CDR3 DNA sequence: TGTGCCTGCAGCGGGGGAGCGAACACCGGGGAGCTGTTTTTT.

The chain recombines TRBV9 with TRBJ2-5; TRBD2 agrees at 9 bases. J gave up 6 bases and V 2 bases, and 11 bases lay outside the gene matches. The CDR3 consists of 16 residues. Germline V gene sequence: CDR1 SGDLS, CDR2 YYNGEE. CDR3: CASSVSGGSLSKTQYF. CDR3 in DNA: TGTGCCAGCAGCGTCAGCGGGGGGTCCTTAAGTAAGACCCAGTACTTC.

The chain has TRBV7-6 and TRBJ1-1; D is ambiguous. From germline, CDR1 is SGHVS and CDR2 FNYEAQ. The CDR3 covers 14 residues. Trimming took off 7 bases at V and 2 bases at J, with 14 bases between the two ends. This chain's CDR3 is CASTLTSVNTEAFF. DNA for the CDR3: TGTGCCAGCACCCTGACTTCAGTTAACACTGAAGCTTTCTTT.

The chain couples TRBV25-1 to TRBJ1-5; TRBD1 might be the D (6 bases). Germline CDR1 reads MGHDK; CDR2 reads SYGVNS. This CDR3 is built from 14 residues. V gave up 2 bases and J gave up 6 bases, with 11 bases separating them. CDR3 coding DNA: TGTGCCAGCAGTGAAACAGGGCAGGGTCAGCCCCAGCATTTT. Its translation: CASSETGQGQPQHF.

The chain joins TRBV29-1 to TRBJ2-2; 7 bases are a match to TRBD1. The V and J ends lost 2 bases and 0 bases, in that order; junction bases with no gene match: 3. Germline CDR1 is SQVTM and CDR2 is ANQGSEA. CDR3 length: 15 residues. CDR3 residues: CSVEWDSPNTGELFF. Here the CDR3 DNA reads TGCAGCGTTGAATGGGACAGCCCGAACACCGGGGAGCTGTTTTTT.

The chain combines TRBV6-5 with TRBJ1-2; D may be TRBD1 (5 bases). The CDR3 has 14 amino acids. The germline V and J ends were trimmed by 10 bases and 3 bases, with 18 bases remaining between them. CDR1 and CDR2 (germline): MNHEY, SVGAGI. CDR3 nucleotides: TGTGCCACCGGCGGGGTCCAAGGGGACTATGGCTACACCTTC. Amino acid sequence: CATGGVQGDYGYTF.

The J gene is TRBJ2-3, the V gene TRBV18; the D is unclear. This CDR3 has 14 residues. Germline CDR1 reads KGHSH; CDR2 reads LQKENI. Trimming left V 3 bases short and J 3 bases short, with 10 bases between. CDR3 region: CASSPMAFTDTQYF. The CDR3 nucleotides read TGTGCCAGCTCACCCATGGCCTTTACAGATACGCAGTATTTT.

The chain recombines TRBV29-1 with TRBJ2-1, with D perhaps being TRBD1 or TRBD2 (5 bases each). Looked up from germline, CDR1 is SQVTM and CDR2 is ANQGSEA. With 6 bases removed from V and 9 bases from J, the gap between germline ends came to 21 bases. CDR3 size: 14 residues. DNA of the CDR3: TGCAGCGTGATTGGGACCCATCCTTTTGTTGAGCAGTTCTTC. It translates to CSVIGTHPFVEQFF.